This TCR beta chain was recorded in a study of T cell changes during pregnancy in multiple sclerosis. Looked up from germline, CDR1 is MGHRA and CDR2 is YSYEKL. The CDR3 spans 13 residues. Trimming removed 3 bases from V and 10 bases from J; junction bases left unmatched: 8. Profiling relied on immunoSEQ multiplex PCR, and the TCRdb table lists in-frame clones only, not all of them. The top ten hold 0.16% of the sample, which has around 50,000 clones, around 92% seen once. This TCR derives from a female donor in good health, enrolled as a control in a pregnancy study. The sample consisted of CD4+ T cells from peripheral blood mononuclear cells, taken after pregnancy. The chain uses TRBV4-1 and TRBJ1-2; the match to TRBD1 covers 7 bases. The CDR3 DNA reads TGCGCCAGCAGCCAGGGGGGACAGTCCGACTACACCTTC. Its protein is CASSQGGQSDYTF.